These 27 T cell receptor beta chains share one sample of origin, sequenced in a study of blood T cell repertoires in COVID-19. Using immunoSEQ multiplex PCR, the repertoire was profiled, and TCRdb retains in-frame clones only, with some absent. The table includes about 130,000 clones, approximately 90% detected once. Sequenced material: peripheral blood. The origin of the receptors is a man aged 55 to 70 with COVID-19, enrolled during active disease.

The V and J genes are TRBV7-3 and TRBJ2-2, with D perhaps TRBD2 (5 bases). The CDR3 contains 13 residues. Germline assignment: CDR1 SGHTA and CDR2 FQGTGA. V gave up 5 bases and J gave up 5 bases, with 9 bases separating them. The CDR3 reads CASSPDSTGELFF. The CDR3 DNA follows: TGTGCCAGCAGCCCGGACTCGACCGGGGAGCTGTTTTTT.

The count of this clone is one. The CDR3 is CASSLLGGSNYGYTF. DNA of the CDR3: TGTGCCAGCAGTTTATTAGGGGGTTCGAACTATGGCTACACCTTC. J is TRBJ1-2 and V is TRBV27; the D gene is possibly TRBD1 (6 bases). This CDR3 is built from 15 residues. Trimming pared 1 base from V and 2 bases from J, leaving 11 bases between. Germline lookup yields CDR1 MNHEY and CDR2 SMNVEV (reference sequence).

The chain recombines TRBV19 with TRBJ1-5; D is uncertain. Trimming cost V 0 bases and J 4 bases, with 4 bases left between them. CDR3 length: 13 residues. Germline CDR1 is LNHDA and CDR2 is SQIVND (reference sequence). The CDR3 reads CASSIDPNQPQHF. CDR3 in DNA: TGTGCCAGTAGTATAGACCCTAATCAGCCCCAGCATTTT.

The chain joins TRBV5-1 to TRBJ2-1; weak D call: TRBD1 (5 bases). Trimming pared 2 bases from V and 10 bases from J, leaving 10 bases between. CDR3 length: 12 residues. From germline, CDR1 is SGHRS and CDR2 YFSETQ. CDR3 loop: CASSFTGEEQFF. The CDR3 DNA is TGCGCCAGCAGCTTCACAGGTGAAGAGCAGTTCTTC.

The chain joins TRBV9 to TRBJ1-2, with D uncertain. Germline values: CDR1 SGDLS, CDR2 YYNGEE. The CDR3 extends over 13 amino acids. With 4 bases removed from V and 6 bases from J, the gap between germline ends came to 13 bases. Written as DNA, the CDR3 is TGTGCCAGCAGCCCCCGTAACTTTGATGGCTACACCTTC. Its protein is CASSPRNFDGYTF.

The chain employs TRBV6-6 and TRBJ1-1; 8 positions match TRBD1. Unmatched junction bases numbered 12, after V lost 7 bases and J lost 5 bases. This CDR3 comprises 15 residues. Germline loops: CDR1 MNHNY, CDR2 SVGAGI (reference sequence). CDR3 nucleotides: TGTGCCAGCAACGGAGCAGGGGGCGGAAGAACTGAAGCTTTCTTT. It translates to CASNGAGGGRTEAFF.

The chain couples TRBV5-1 to TRBJ2-3; 8 bases map to TRBD1. The germline CDR1 and CDR2 sequences are SGHRS and YFSETQ. There are 16 residues in the CDR3. V trimming: 4 bases; J trimming: 0 bases; junction bases outside the gene matches: 7. The CDR3 is CASSIGQGSSTDTQYF. CDR3 nucleotides: TGCGCCAGCAGCATAGGACAGGGCTCTAGCACAGATACGCAGTATTTT.

The rearrangement links TRBV6-5 to TRBJ1-1; D perhaps matches TRBD1 (6 bases). From germline, CDR1 is MNHEY and CDR2 SVGAGI. The V gene lost 5 bases and the J gene lost 4 bases, with 14 bases spanning the gap. The CDR3 loop spans 14 amino acids. CDR3 nucleotide sequence: TGTGCCAGCAGTAAAAAGGGGGGGGTCACTGAAGCTTTCTTT. This encodes CASSKKGGVTEAFF.

This clone has a single count. The rearrangement uses TRBV6-6 and TRBJ1-1, with D perhaps TRBD1 (5 bases). Trimming shortened V by 2 bases and J by 0 bases, and 7 bases separated the two germline ends. Germline V gene sequence: CDR1 MNHNY, CDR2 SVGAGI (reference sequence). The CDR3 extends over 14 amino acids. The CDR3 spells CASSYGHLNTEAFF. In DNA form, the CDR3 reads TGTGCCAGCAGTTACGGACACTTGAACACTGAAGCTTTCTTT.

The chain couples TRBV9 to TRBJ1-2; possibly TRBD1 for D (5 bases). The CDR3 is 15 amino acids. Looked up from germline, CDR1 is SGDLS and CDR2 is YYNGEE. V dropped 0 bases and J dropped 0 bases, with 9 bases sitting between them. CDR3 residues: CASSVEPGPNYGYTF. Written as DNA, the CDR3 is TGTGCCAGCAGCGTAGAGCCAGGGCCTAACTATGGCTACACCTTC.

The V and J genes are TRBV28 and TRBJ1-6; the D gene is possibly TRBD1 (6 bases). CDR3 size: 12 residues. Germline V lookup: CDR1 MDHEN, CDR2 SYDVKM. Between the trimmed V and J ends, which lost 5 bases and 16 bases, there was a span of 15 bases. The CDR3 region has the DNA TGTGCCAGCAGTCAATGGGGAGGGACACTCCACTTT. It codes for CASSQWGGTLHF.

As DNA, the CDR3 is TGCGCCAGCAGCCGCGCCGACCGGGGGTCGGGGAACACCATATATTTT. Protein sequence: CASSRADRGSGNTIYF. The chain uses TRBV5-1 and TRBJ1-3, with a weak D call TRBD1 (5 bases). The CDR3 sequence is 16 residues long. V was pared by 4 bases and J by 7 bases, with 21 bases between. Germline values: CDR1 SGHRS, CDR2 YFSETQ.

This chain connects TRBV3-1 (or the pseudogene TRBV3-2) to TRBJ2-1; 10 nucleotides line up with TRBD2. Germline values: CDR1 LGHDT, CDR2 YNNKEL (reference sequence). The junction had 3 bases not matched to a gene; V was cut back by 2 bases and J by 8 bases. The CDR3 is made up of 14 amino acids. In DNA, the CDR3 is TGTGCCAGCAGCCAAAGCGGGGGGGCATATGAGCAGTTCTTC. It yields the protein CASSQSGGAYEQFF.

J is TRBJ2-1 and V is TRBV3-1 (or the pseudogene TRBV3-2); 7 bases are shared with TRBD2. There are 15 residues in the CDR3. Unmatched junction bases numbered 8, after V lost 4 bases and J lost 5 bases. Germline CDR1 LGHDT, CDR2 YNNKEL (reference sequence). This chain's CDR3 is CASSRPSGTHNEQFF. CDR3 DNA sequence: TGTGCCAGCAGCCGACCAAGCGGGACCCACAATGAGCAGTTCTTC.

The chain links TRBV4-1 to TRBJ1-5; 7 nucleotides match TRBD1. This CDR3 has 14 amino acids. CDR1 and CDR2 (germline): MGHRA, YSYEKL. With 3 bases clipped from V and 3 bases from J, the junction kept 2 bases outside the gene matches. The CDR3 DNA follows: TGCGCCAGCAGCCAGACAGGGTTCAATCAGCCCCAGCATTTT. It specifies CASSQTGFNQPQHF.

This clone was observed a handful of times. Other DNA sequences in this sample translate to the same CDR3. V is TRBV20-1 and J is TRBJ1-2; 7 bases are a match to TRBD1. V shed 3 bases, J shed 7 bases, and the junction held 2 bases outside the gene matches. Per the germline V gene, CDR1 is DFQATT and CDR2 is SNEGSKA (reference sequence). This CDR3 contains 11 residues. CDR3 protein: CSASPGGGYTF. CDR3 coding DNA: TGCAGTGCTAGTCCAGGGGGTGGCTACACCTTC.

V gene TRBV4-1 combines with J gene TRBJ1-4, with D possibly matching TRBD1 (6 bases). V lost 0 bases and J 10 bases, leaving 6 bases between the germline ends. CDR3 length: 12 residues. In germline, CDR1 is MGHRA, CDR2 YSYEKL. The CDR3 here is CASSQEGGKLFF. CDR3 in DNA: TGCGCCAGCAGCCAAGAAGGGGGAAAACTGTTTTTT.

V gene TRBV7-8 combines with J gene TRBJ1-1, with 7 bases that match TRBD1. The germline V gene encodes CDR1 SGHVS and CDR2 FQNEAQ. The CDR3 sequence is 15 residues long. J was trimmed by 1 base and V by 4 bases; bases with no gene match: 6. This CDR3 is CASSSTGRWNTEAFF. In DNA, the CDR3 is TGTGCCAGCAGCTCGACAGGGAGGTGGAACACTGAAGCTTTCTTT.

This chain uses TRBV4-2 with TRBJ1-5; D unclear. With 1 base removed from V and 6 bases from J, the gap between germline ends came to 10 bases. In germline, CDR1 is LGHNA, CDR2 YNFKEQ. This CDR3 has 14 amino acids. DNA of the CDR3: TGTGCCAGCAGCCAAGGGCCGGGGTCTCAGCCCCAGCATTTT. Amino acid sequence: CASSQGPGSQPQHF.

This clone was seen a single time. The J gene is TRBJ2-6, the V gene TRBV5-1; 7 nucleotides align to TRBD1. Germline values: CDR1 SGHRS, CDR2 YFSETQ. There are 18 residues in the CDR3. V shed 4 bases, J shed 0 bases, and the junction held 10 bases outside the gene matches. The CDR3 sequence: CASSILQGPPSGANVLTF. CDR3 nucleotides: TGCGCCAGCAGCATACTACAGGGGCCCCCCTCTGGGGCCAACGTCCTGACTTTC.

V and J are TRBV7-2 and TRBJ1-3, with D unresolved. Germline V gene lookup returns CDR1 SGHTA and CDR2 FQGNSA. The ends were cut back, 3 bases at V and 0 bases at J, with 9 bases in the middle. CDR3 length: 15 residues. The CDR3 region is CASSLVRGSGNTIYF. In nucleotides, the CDR3 is TGTGCCAGCAGCTTGGTGCGGGGCTCTGGAAACACCATATATTTT.

The chain couples TRBV19 to TRBJ2-7, with TRBD1 as a possible D gene (5 bases). Per germline, CDR1 LNHDA and CDR2 SQIVND (reference sequence). With 5 bases removed from V and 0 bases from J, the gap between germline ends came to 11 bases. The CDR3 covers 14 residues. Written as DNA, the CDR3 is TGTGCCAGTAGTCCCCAGGGATACTCCTACGAGCAGTACTTC. Translated: CASSPQGYSYEQYF.

The chain combines TRBV6-2 or TRBV6-3 with TRBJ1-2; a possible D gene is TRBD1 (5 bases). Trimming shortened V by 0 bases and J by 8 bases, and 16 bases separated the two germline ends. CDR1 and CDR2 from the germline V gene are MNHEY and SVGEGT. The CDR3 contains 15 residues. The CDR3 here is CASSYSRGDLRGYTF. The CDR3 nucleotides read TGTGCCAGCAGTTACTCGCGGGGGGACCTCCGCGGCTACACCTTC.

This clone was seen only once. The chain has TRBV5-5 and TRBJ2-4; D unclear. Trimming left V 5 bases short and J 0 bases short, with 12 bases between. The germline V gene has CDR1 SGHKS and CDR2 YYEKEE (reference sequence). This CDR3 has 15 residues. The CDR3 DNA follows: TGTGCCAGCAGTAGTACTCTCCTAGCCAAAAACATTCAGTACTTC. Its protein product is CASSSTLLAKNIQYF.

The chain is built from TRBV7-9 and TRBJ2-1; a weak D match, TRBD2 (7 bases). The CDR3 runs 14 residues. In germline, CDR1 is SEHNR, CDR2 FQNEAQ (reference sequence). V was trimmed by 1 base and J by 8 bases, leaving 12 bases between them. The CDR3 DNA reads TGTGCCAGCAGCTTAGTGGGGGGGCCCGATGAGCAGTTCTTC. As protein: CASSLVGGPDEQFF.

The rearrangement joins TRBV27 to TRBJ2-5, with 8 bases identical to TRBD1. Germline V gene data show CDR1 as MNHEY and CDR2 as SMNVEV (reference sequence). This CDR3 is built from 14 residues. V dropped 5 bases and J dropped 5; count of bases not matched to a gene: 7. CDR3 DNA: TGTGCCAGCAGTCACGGACAGGGCGGGGAGACCCAGTACTTC. It encodes CASSHGQGGETQYF.

The gene calls are TRBV5-1 and TRBJ2-7, with 11 bases lining up with TRBD1. After removal of 5 bases from V and 5 bases from J, the junction contained 9 bases not matched to a gene. The CDR3 extends over 15 amino acids. Germline V lookup: CDR1 SGHRS, CDR2 YFSETQ. In DNA form, the CDR3 reads TGCGCCAGCAGGAGAGAAGGGACAGGGGGAAACGAGCAGTACTTC. Its protein product is CASRREGTGGNEQYF.